The 17 T cell receptor beta chains given below trace back to one sample, sequenced in a study of cytomegalovirus exposure and HLA in healthy donors. Primers: 60 Vbeta forward and 13 Jbeta reverse. Here immunoSEQ multiplex PCR was the method, and the copy in TCRdb shows in-frame clones only, minus some. The sample is made up of 45,000 to 60,000 clones, and the top ten hold roughly a sixth of it. Material for sequencing was PBMCs. The origin of the receptors is a male donor in good health and CMV-seronegative.

The chain is built from TRBV12-5 and TRBJ1-3; TRBD1 matches 7 bases. Germline-derived CDR1 and CDR2 are LGHNT and FRNRAP. The CDR3 runs 16 residues. The trim removed 2 bases at V and 4 bases at J, leaving 8 bases unmatched. This CDR3 is CASGLRQGSSGNTIYF. The CDR3 DNA reads TGTGCTAGTGGTTTGAGACAGGGTTCCTCCGGAAACACCATATATTTT.

CDR3 region: CASSGTGFTEAFF. DNA of the CDR3: TGTGCCAGCAGTGGGACAGGTTTCACTGAAGCTTTCTTT. The rearrangement uses TRBV6-1 and TRBJ1-1; 7 bases line up with TRBD1. The CDR3 spans 13 residues. Germline V lookup: CDR1 MNHNS, CDR2 SASEGT. V dropped 4 bases and J dropped 4; count of bases not matched to a gene: 3.

The chain employs TRBV7-9 and TRBJ2-5; 9 positions match TRBD1. With 5 bases clipped from V and 4 bases from J, the junction kept 8 bases outside the gene matches. Germline assignment: CDR1 SEHNR and CDR2 FQNEAQ (reference sequence). The CDR3 has 15 residues. CDR3: CASSPGQGLVETQYF. The DNA for the CDR3 is TGTGCCAGCAGCCCGGGACAGGGTTTAGTAGAGACCCAGTACTTC. Full variable domain (missing parts from reference TRBV7-9 and TRBJ2-5): DTGVSQNPRHKITKRGQNVTFRCDPISEHNRLYWYRQTLGQGPEFLTYFQNEAQLEKSRLLSDRFSAERPKGSFSTLEIQRTEQGDSAMYLCASSPGQGLVETQYFGPGTRLLVL.

This chain joins TRBV18 and TRBJ1-5, with a tentative D call TRBD1 (5 bases). Deletions cut 3 bases from V and 3 bases from J, with 15 bases between. The CDR3 has 16 amino acids. From germline, CDR1 is KGHSH and CDR2 LQKENI. Here the CDR3 reads CASSPTDWGVNQPQHF. The CDR3 DNA reads as TGTGCCAGCTCACCCACGGACTGGGGGGTCAATCAGCCCCAGCATTTT.

In DNA form, the CDR3 reads TGCGCCAGCAGCTTGGTGTCAGGGTGGGACTATGGCTACACCTTC. Translating it yields CASSLVSGWDYGYTF. V usage is TRBV5-1 and J usage is TRBJ1-2, with D possibly being TRBD1 (5 bases). Per germline, CDR1 SGHRS and CDR2 YFSETQ. V lost 0 bases to trimming and J lost 3 bases, with 12 bases between them. The CDR3 loop spans 15 amino acids. Full variable domain (rest looked up from reference TRBV5-1 and TRBJ1-2): KAGVTQTPRYLIKTRGQQVTLSCSPISGHRSVSWYQQTPGQGLQFLFEYFSETQRNKGNFPGRFSGRQFSNSRSEMNVSTLELGDSALYLCASSLVSGWDYGYTFGSGTRLTVV.

This chain links TRBV4-1 with TRBJ1-6, with 9 bases aligning to TRBD1. There are 16 residues in the CDR3. Losses at the gene ends were 1 base for V and 9 bases for J; bases not matched to a gene: 7. Germline assignment: CDR1 MGHRA and CDR2 YSYEKL. The CDR3: CASSQATGQGSSPLHF. DNA for the CDR3: TGCGCCAGCAGCCAAGCGACGGGACAGGGAAGTTCACCCCTCCACTTT.

The rearrangement uses TRBV5-4 and TRBJ1-1, with unresolved D. Germline values: CDR1 SGHNT, CDR2 YYREEE (reference sequence). Trimming left V 4 bases short and J 5 bases short, with 9 bases between. The CDR3 has 12 amino acids. The CDR3 sequence is CASSAGYTEAFF. CDR3 in DNA: TGTGCCAGCAGCGCGGGCTATACTGAAGCTTTCTTT.

This chain uses TRBV6-5 with TRBJ2-7; TRBD1 is a possible D gene (6 bases). Germline values: CDR1 MNHEY, CDR2 SVGAGI. The CDR3 runs 14 residues. V lost 5 bases and J 0 bases, leaving 11 bases between the germline ends. CDR3 coding DNA: TGTGCCAGCAGTCCCGGGGACAACTCCTACGAGCAGTACTTC. It specifies CASSPGDNSYEQYF.

The chain couples TRBV30 to TRBJ1-2; a possible D gene is TRBD1 (5 bases). Germline V gene sequence: CDR1 GTSNPN, CDR2 SVGIG (reference sequence). This CDR3 region has 11 residues. Trimming pared 8 bases from V and 8 bases from J, leaving 15 bases between. CDR3 DNA sequence: TGTGCCGGGTATTATAGGGGAGGCTACACCTTC. This encodes CAGYYRGGYTF.

This rearrangement joins TRBV4-2 to TRBJ1-6; a weak D match, TRBD1 (5 bases). Germline-derived CDR1 and CDR2 are LGHNA and YNFKEQ. V lost 4 bases, J lost 10 bases, and 8 bases lay in between. The CDR3 totals 12 residues. The CDR3 spells CASSLTESPLHF. CDR3 nucleotide sequence: TGTGCCAGCAGCCTGACAGAGTCACCCCTCCACTTT.

About this clone itself: Other DNA sequences in the same sample also yield this CDR3. V gene TRBV6-1 combines with J gene TRBJ2-7, with 9 nucleotides matching TRBD2. CDR1 and CDR2 from the germline V gene are MNHNS and SASEGT. The CDR3 spans 16 residues. J lost 3 bases, V lost 3 bases, and 9 bases had no gene match. The DNA for the CDR3 is TGTGCCAGCAGTGAGCCCGCGGCTAGCGGGGACTACGAGCAGTACTTC. Amino acid sequence: CASSEPAASGDYEQYF.

The rearrangement joins TRBV23-1 to TRBJ2-7; 9 bases agree with TRBD1. TRBV23-1 is recorded as an ORF, its role being uncertain. This CDR3 has 13 amino acids. J gave up 6 bases and V 8 bases, and 8 bases lay outside the gene matches. The CDR3 reads CASASGTGIEQYF. The CDR3 DNA follows: TGCGCCAGCGCCTCCGGGACAGGGATCGAGCAGTACTTC.

The J gene is TRBJ2-3, the V gene TRBV4-1; 11 bases are shared with TRBD2. CDR1 is MGHRA, CDR2 YSYEKL, per germline. The V and J ends lost 3 bases and 2 bases, in that order; junction bases with no gene match: 4. The CDR3 loop spans 16 amino acids. In DNA, the CDR3 is TGCGCCAGCAGCCAGGGGACTAGCGGATACACAGATACGCAGTATTTT. Protein sequence: CASSQGTSGYTDTQYF.

V gene TRBV4-1 combines with J gene TRBJ2-1; TRBD2 is a possible D gene (6 bases). In germline, CDR1 is MGHRA, CDR2 YSYEKL. The CDR3 spans 17 residues. V shed 5 bases and J shed 0 bases, with 17 bases lying between them. CDR3 region: CASSISDAGSSYNEQFF. The CDR3 DNA sequence: TGCGCCAGCAGCATTTCAGACGCGGGGAGCTCCTACAATGAGCAGTTCTTC.

This rearrangement joins TRBV7-3 to TRBJ1-2; D is uncertain. V dropped 2 bases and J dropped 4 bases, with 8 bases sitting between them. This CDR3 spans 13 amino acids. Looked up from germline, CDR1 is SGHTA and CDR2 is FQGTGA. CDR3 sequence (DNA): TGTGCCAGCAGCTTAGAGGGAGGCTATGGCTACACCTTC. It is translated as CASSLEGGYGYTF.

The V gene is TRBV6-6, the J gene TRBJ1-1; D uncertain. The CDR3 consists of 13 residues. Trimming cost V 6 bases and J 1 base, with 9 bases left between them. CDR1 and CDR2 (germline): MNHNY, SVGAGI (reference sequence). CDR3 residues: CASSPTENTEAFF. CDR3 nucleotide sequence: TGTGCCAGCAGCCCTACAGAGAACACTGAAGCTTTCTTT.

CDR3 loop: CAWSVGLAGRLIEQYF. Here the CDR3 DNA reads TGTGCCTGGAGTGTTGGTTTAGCGGGGCGCTTAATTGAGCAGTACTTC. The chain links TRBV30 to TRBJ2-7; 8 bases fit TRBD2. Germline CDR1 reads GTSNPN; CDR2 reads SVGIG (reference sequence). The CDR3 has 16 residues. V trimming: 0 bases; J trimming: 7 bases; junction bases outside the gene matches: 14.